The sequence of this T cell receptor beta chain was determined in a study of Ad26.COV2.S vaccination and SARS-CoV-2 variants. Study-level results: Placebo recipients had lower spike-specific TCR breadth than vaccine recipients. An underestimation of total T cell responses may have resulted from the TCR breadth and depth analyses. Participants given vaccine showed non-spike TCR breadth similar to that of placebo recipients. Reportedly, after vaccination the spike-specific CD8+ and CD4+ T cell responses displayed substantial breadth.

Looked up from germline, CDR1 is SGHDT and CDR2 is YYEEEE. The V and J ends lost 1 base and 4 bases respectively, with 15 bases between them. This CDR3 contains 15 residues. This clone was observed a few times. Its antigen is undetermined. Sequencing used immunoSEQ multiplex PCR; TCRdb keeps in-frame clones, though not all of them. The sample lists roughly 92,000 clones; under 90% were seen once. This chain links TRBV5-6 with TRBJ2-7; maybe TRBD1 (7 bases). This receptor was taken from a human donor who had recovered from COVID-19. The material was peripheral blood, obtained after recovery from COVID-19. CDR3 DNA: TGTGCCAGCAGCTTGCGGGCAGGGGGGATATACGAGCAGTACTTC. Residues: CASSLRAGGIYEQYF.